These 19 T cell receptor beta chains were sequenced from one sample in a study of blood T cell repertoires in COVID-19. The data were produced by immunoSEQ multiplex PCR, yet TCRdb's version contains in-frame clones alone and is incomplete. The sample consists of 300,000 to 450,000 clones, approximately 89% of them appearing once. The sample comprised PBMCs or T cells enriched from blood (not recorded which). These receptors originate from a man under 40 who had recovered from COVID-19.

This chain joins TRBV7-3 and TRBJ2-2, with TRBD1 identical over 10 bases. Germline values: CDR1 SGHTA, CDR2 FQGTGA. CDR3 length equals 16 residues. V shed 4 bases and J 5 bases; nucleotides not matched to a gene: 7. The CDR3 spells CASSSSTGGATGELFF. The CDR3 nucleotides are TGTGCCAGCAGCTCCTCGACAGGGGGCGCTACCGGGGAGCTGTTTTTT.

The chain carries TRBV7-9 and TRBJ2-1; 8 nucleotides match TRBD2. The CDR3 covers 16 residues. CDR1 is SEHNR, CDR2 FQNEAQ, per germline (reference sequence). Trimming took 5 bases from V and 4 from J; bases not matched to a gene: 10. The CDR3 reads CASSPSGGTLYNEQFF. The CDR3 DNA reads as TGTGCCAGCAGCCCATCGGGAGGGACCCTTTACAATGAGCAGTTCTTC.

The chain carries TRBV19 and TRBJ1-2, with D uncertain. The ends were cut back, 4 bases at V and 3 bases at J, with 9 bases in the middle. Germline CDR1 and CDR2: LNHDA and SQIVND (reference sequence). CDR3 size: 13 residues. The DNA of the CDR3 is TGTGCCAGTAGTAAACAGAACCACTATGGCTACACCTTC. Its protein is CASSKQNHYGYTF.

This clone appeared once. The chain is built from TRBV7-9 and TRBJ2-2; D might be TRBD2 (5 bases). Germline values: CDR1 SEHNR, CDR2 FQNEAQ (reference sequence). V was pared by 5 bases and J by 5 bases, with 12 bases between. This CDR3 region has 14 residues. The CDR3 DNA is TGTGCCAGCAGCCGCCCGGCGGGTACCGGGGAGCTGTTTTTT. Its translation: CASSRPAGTGELFF.

Here the CDR3 reads CASSSGQTSTDTQYF. The CDR3 bases are TGCGCCAGCAGCTCGGGACAGACAAGCACAGATACGCAGTATTTT. The rearrangement uses TRBV5-1 and TRBJ2-3; 7 positions agree with TRBD1. This CDR3 is built from 15 residues. Germline trimming cut 3 bases from V and 0 bases from J; bases unmatched to any gene: 4. Germline V CDR1 and CDR2: SGHRS, YFSETQ.

Here the CDR3 reads CASSLASSPFLIAEAFF. The DNA for the CDR3 is TGTGCCAGCAGCTTAGCGAGTAGCCCCTTTTTGATTGCTGAAGCTTTCTTT. This rearrangement joins TRBV11-2 to TRBJ1-1; D gene unclear. Germline CDR1 SGHAT, CDR2 FQNNGV. The CDR3 is 17 residues long. Trimming shortened V by 1 base and J by 6 bases, and 21 bases separated the two germline ends. The full variable domain, with the rest looked up from reference TRBV11-2 and TRBJ1-1, is EAGVAQSPRYKIIEKRQSVAFWCNPISGHATLYWYQQILGQGPKLLIQFQNNGVVDDSQLPKDRFSAERLKGVDSTLKIQPAKLEDSAVYLCASSLASSPFLIAEAFFGQGTRLTVV.

V and J are TRBV14 and TRBJ1-4, with D possibly matching TRBD1 (5 bases). Germline V gene data show CDR1 as SGHDN and CDR2 as FVKESK. Trimming left V 0 bases short and J 2 bases short, with 13 bases between. The CDR3 extends over 17 amino acids. The chain's CDR3 is CASSQDRGIGTNEKLFF. Written as DNA, the CDR3 is TGTGCCAGCAGCCAAGATCGGGGGATAGGGACTAATGAAAAACTGTTTTTT.

Only one count was recorded for this clone. This specimen includes other DNA sequences encoding the same CDR3. The V and J genes are TRBV15 and TRBJ1-2; D uncertain. Trimming pared 0 bases from V and 4 bases from J, leaving 6 bases between. Germline V gene sequence: CDR1 LNHNV, CDR2 YYDKDF (reference sequence). CDR3 length: 13 residues. The CDR3 nucleotides read TGTGCCACCAGCAGAGATCGGGTCTATGGCTACACCTTC. Residues: CATSRDRVYGYTF. The variable domain in full, completed from reference TRBV15 and TRBJ1-2, reads DAMVIQNPRYQVTQFGKPVTLSCSQTLNHNVMYWYQQKSSQAPKLLFHYYDKDFNNEADTPDNFQSRRPNTSFCFLDIRSPGLGDTAMYLCATSRDRVYGYTFGSGTRLTVV.

J is TRBJ1-1 and V is TRBV12-3 or TRBV12-4; no clear D. The CDR3 is made up of 12 amino acids. V lost 5 bases, J lost 8 bases, and 12 bases lay in between. The CDR3 bases are TGTGCCAGCAGTGCCCTTCTGGCCGAAGCTTTCTTT. Translated, it gives CASSALLAEAFF.

J is TRBJ1-1 and V is TRBV7-2; D not resolved. Germline lookup yields CDR1 SGHTA and CDR2 FQGNSA. The V end lost 7 bases, the J end lost 6 bases, and 15 bases lay between the germline ends. The CDR3 is 13 amino acids. The CDR3 DNA reads as TGTGCCAGCATCGTCAAGAACGGGGCTGAAGCTTTCTTT. As protein: CASIVKNGAEAFF. The entire variable domain, with the rest obtained from reference TRBV7-2 and TRBJ1-1, is as follows: GAGVSQSPSNKVTEKGKDVELRCDPISGHTALYWYRQSLGQGLEFLIYFQGNSAPDKSGLPSDRFSAERTGGSVSTLTIQRTQQEDSAVYLCASIVKNGAEAFFGQGTRLTVV.

This clone was detected a few times. This chain connects TRBV30 to TRBJ1-1; no reliable D call. Trimming pared 4 bases from V and 7 bases from J, leaving 13 bases between. The CDR3 contains 12 residues. Germline CDR1 and CDR2: GTSNPN and SVGIG (reference sequence). The CDR3 sequence is CAWNKRTLEAFF. As DNA, the CDR3 is TGTGCCTGGAATAAACGGACTCTTGAAGCTTTCTTT. The variable domain in full, completed from reference TRBV30 and TRBJ1-1, reads SQTIHQWPATLVQPVGSPLSLECTVEGTSNPNLYWYRQAAGRGLQLLFYSVGIGQISSEVPQNLSASRPQDRQFILSSKKLLLSDSGFYLCAWNKRTLEAFFGQGTRLTVV.

The chain is built from TRBV18 and TRBJ1-5; 10 positions agree with TRBD1. The germline V gene has CDR1 KGHSH and CDR2 LQKENI. V was pared by 6 bases and J by 8 bases, with 7 bases of the junction left unmatched. This CDR3 spans 14 amino acids. The CDR3 DNA sequence: TGTGCCAGCTCGCTGACAGGGGGCGAAAAGCCCCAGCATTTT. This translates into CASSLTGGEKPQHF.

The J gene is TRBJ1-4, the V gene TRBV11-2, with 8 bases that match TRBD1. The length of the CDR3 is 19 residues. V shed 3 bases, J shed 1 base, and the junction held 13 bases outside the gene matches. Looked up from germline, CDR1 is SGHAT and CDR2 is FQNNGV. The CDR3 bases are TGTGCCAGCAGCTTCGGGGCTTTACACAGGGGGAAAACTAATGAAAAACTGTTTTTT. Translated, it gives CASSFGALHRGKTNEKLFF.

The chain recombines TRBV10-3 with TRBJ2-6, with a tentative D call TRBD1 (5 bases). CDR1 is ENHRY and CDR2 is SYGVKD in the germline V gene. The CDR3 sequence is 16 residues long. Trimming cost V 2 bases and J 4 bases, with 12 bases left between them. The CDR3 region is CAISELGQSGANVLTF. The CDR3 coding sequence is TGTGCCATCAGTGAGCTGGGGCAGTCCGGGGCCAACGTCCTGACTTTC.

The rearrangement uses TRBV6-5 and TRBJ1-3; D possibly corresponds to TRBD1 (6 bases). CDR3 size: 14 residues. Germline V lookup: CDR1 MNHEY, CDR2 SVGAGI. Trimming cost V 6 bases and J 7 bases, with 16 bases left between them. CDR3 sequence reads: CASRGEGGLNTIYF. The DNA of the CDR3 is TGTGCCAGCAGAGGAGAGGGGGGGTTGAACACCATATATTTT.

The V and J genes are TRBV2 and TRBJ1-1, with TRBD1 as a possible D gene (6 bases). CDR1 and CDR2 from the germline V gene are SNHLY and FYNNEI. The germline V and J ends were trimmed by 3 bases and 4 bases, with 15 bases remaining between them. This CDR3 has 15 residues. Here the CDR3 reads CASSETRGGITEAFF. CDR3 coding DNA: TGTGCCAGCAGTGAGACCAGGGGAGGGATCACTGAAGCTTTCTTT.

The J gene is TRBJ1-2, the V gene TRBV5-1; possibly TRBD1 for D (6 bases). Trimming removed 2 bases from V and 6 bases from J, with 14 bases in between. Germline CDR1 and CDR2: SGHRS and YFSETQ. The CDR3 consists of 14 residues. In DNA form, the CDR3 reads TGCGCCAGCAGCTTTAATCAGGGGCTGGATGGCTACACCTTC. This translates into CASSFNQGLDGYTF.

This rearrangement joins TRBV24-1 to TRBJ2-1; D is unresolved. This CDR3 is 15 amino acids long. CDR1 is KGHDR, CDR2 SFDVKD, per germline. V shed 4 bases and J shed 2 bases, with 11 bases lying between them. In DNA form, the CDR3 reads TGTGCCACCAGTGACGCCAGGTCAACCTACAATGAGCAGTTCTTC. It encodes CATSDARSTYNEQFF.

This clone has only a few counts. The chain combines TRBV30 with TRBJ1-4; possibly TRBD1 for D (6 bases). Germline assignment: CDR1 GTSNPN and CDR2 SVGIG (reference sequence). The CDR3 covers 13 residues. Trimming stripped 4 bases from V and 8 bases from J, with 14 bases between. This CDR3 is CAWNSGVDEKLFF. CDR3 in DNA: TGTGCCTGGAATTCAGGGGTCGACGAAAAACTGTTTTTT.